These T cell receptor beta chains were read from a single sample in a study of cytomegalovirus exposure and HLA in healthy donors. Libraries were prepared by immunoSEQ multiplex PCR; TCRdb keeps only in-frame clonotypes and omits some of them. The sample has about 150,000 clones, 65% to 85% seen once; the top ten hold around 1.3%. The sample was PBMCs. Every receptor here comes from a man aged 45-65 years in good health and CMV-seropositive. Each CDR3 is given with its conserved first and last residue. D genes are given only for firm matches.

>TRBV7-9|TRBD2|TRBJ2-5
TGTGCCAGCAGCCTGCTGACTAGCGGTGAGACCCAGTACTTC
CASSLLTSGETQYF
>TRBV15|TRBD2|TRBJ2-1
TGTGCCACCAGCAGAGATCGCGGGAGGGTTTACAATGAGCAGTTCTTC
CATSRDRGRVYNEQFF
>TRBV4-1|-|TRBJ2-7
TGCGCCAGCAGCATTGACCAGACAGCCTCCTACGAGCAGTACTTC
CASSIDQTASYEQYF
>TRBV11-2|TRBD2|TRBJ2-5
TGTGCCAGCAGCTTAGGCCTCCTAGCGGGGGGGCAAGAGACCCAGTACTTC
CASSLGLLAGGQETQYF
>TRBV19|-|TRBJ1-2
TGTGCCACCCAACCCGGGAGAAACTATGGCTACACCTTC
CATQPGRNYGYTF
>TRBV18|TRBD1|TRBJ1-4
TGTGCCAGCTCACACTCCCTGGTGGGACAGGCGATTAATGAAAAACTGTTTTTT
CASSHSLVGQAINEKLFF
>TRBV7-3|-|TRBJ2-7
TGTGCCAGCAGCTTTGGGATTGGGGACACCGACGAGCAGTACTTC
CASSFGIGDTDEQYF
>TRBV11-2|TRBD1|TRBJ2-2
TGTGCCAGCAGCGCTACCGGACAGGCGAACACCGGGGAGCTGTTTTTT
CASSATGQANTGELFF
>TRBV18|-|TRBJ2-7
TGTGCCAGCTCACTCCAAACAGGTGCCGAGCAGTACTTC
CASSLQTGAEQYF
>TRBV4-2|TRBD1|TRBJ1-2
TGTGCCAGCAGCCAAGATGGACAGGGCGGTTACGATGGCTACACCTTC
CASSQDGQGGYDGYTF